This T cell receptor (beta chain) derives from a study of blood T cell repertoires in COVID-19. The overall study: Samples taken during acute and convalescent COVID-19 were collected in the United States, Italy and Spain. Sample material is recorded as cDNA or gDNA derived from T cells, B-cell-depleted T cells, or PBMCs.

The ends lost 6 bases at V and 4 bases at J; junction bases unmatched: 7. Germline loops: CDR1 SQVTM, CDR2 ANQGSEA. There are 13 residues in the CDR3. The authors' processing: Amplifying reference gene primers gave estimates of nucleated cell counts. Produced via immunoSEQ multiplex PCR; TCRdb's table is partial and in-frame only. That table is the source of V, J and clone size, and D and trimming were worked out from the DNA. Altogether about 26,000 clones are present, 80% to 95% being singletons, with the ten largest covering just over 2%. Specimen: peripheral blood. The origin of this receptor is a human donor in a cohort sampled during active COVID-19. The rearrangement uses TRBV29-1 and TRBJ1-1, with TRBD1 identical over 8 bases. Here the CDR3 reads CSVHPTGGTEAFF. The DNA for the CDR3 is TGCAGCGTCCACCCCACAGGGGGCACTGAAGCTTTCTTT.